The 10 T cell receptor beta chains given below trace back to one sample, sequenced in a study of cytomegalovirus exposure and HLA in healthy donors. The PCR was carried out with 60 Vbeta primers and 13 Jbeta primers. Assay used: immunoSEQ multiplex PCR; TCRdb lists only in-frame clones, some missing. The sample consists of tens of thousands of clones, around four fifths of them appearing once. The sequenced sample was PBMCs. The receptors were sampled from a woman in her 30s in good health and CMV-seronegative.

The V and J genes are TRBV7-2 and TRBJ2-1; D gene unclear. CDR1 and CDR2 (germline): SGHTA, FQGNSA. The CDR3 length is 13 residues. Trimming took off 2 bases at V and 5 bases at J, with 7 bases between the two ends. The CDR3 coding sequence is TGTGCCAGCAGCTTACGAGTGGACAATGAGCAGTTCTTC. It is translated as CASSLRVDNEQFF. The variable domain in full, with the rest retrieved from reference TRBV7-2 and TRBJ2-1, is GAGVSQSPSNKVTEKGKDVELRCDPISGHTALYWYRQSLGQGLEFLIYFQGNSAPDKSGLPSDRFSAERTGGSVSTLTIQRTQQEDSAVYLCASSLRVDNEQFFGPGTRLTVL.

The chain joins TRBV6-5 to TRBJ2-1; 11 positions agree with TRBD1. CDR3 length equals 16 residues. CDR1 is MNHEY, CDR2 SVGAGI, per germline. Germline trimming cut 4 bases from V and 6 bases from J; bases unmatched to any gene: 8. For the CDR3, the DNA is TGTGCCAGCAGTTTCTCTTACGGGACAGGGGGCAATGAGCAGTTCTTC. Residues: CASSFSYGTGGNEQFF.

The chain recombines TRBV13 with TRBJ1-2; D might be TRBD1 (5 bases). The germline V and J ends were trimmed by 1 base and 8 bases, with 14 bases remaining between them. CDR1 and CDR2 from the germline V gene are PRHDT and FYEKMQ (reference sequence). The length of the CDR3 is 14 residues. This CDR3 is CASSLDDSLQGYTF. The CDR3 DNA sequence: TGTGCCAGCAGCTTAGATGACAGCCTTCAGGGCTACACCTTC.

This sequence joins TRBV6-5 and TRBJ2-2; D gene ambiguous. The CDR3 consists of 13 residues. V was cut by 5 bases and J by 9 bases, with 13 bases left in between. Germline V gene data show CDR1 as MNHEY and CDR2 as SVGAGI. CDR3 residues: CASSEWRGRELFF. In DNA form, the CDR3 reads TGTGCCAGCAGTGAATGGAGAGGCCGGGAGCTGTTTTTT.

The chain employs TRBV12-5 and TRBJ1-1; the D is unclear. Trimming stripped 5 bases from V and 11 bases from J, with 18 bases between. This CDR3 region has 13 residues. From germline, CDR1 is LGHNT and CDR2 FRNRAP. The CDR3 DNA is TGTGCTAGTGGTCTACTGAGCTCCACGGGGGCTTTCTTT. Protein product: CASGLLSSTGAFF.

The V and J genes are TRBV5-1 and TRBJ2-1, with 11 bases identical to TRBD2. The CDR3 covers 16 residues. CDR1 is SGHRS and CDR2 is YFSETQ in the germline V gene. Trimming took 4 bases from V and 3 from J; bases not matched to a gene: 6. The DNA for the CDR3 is TGCGCCAGCAGCCCGACGGGACTAGCGGTCTACAATGAGCAGTTCTTC. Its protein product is CASSPTGLAVYNEQFF.

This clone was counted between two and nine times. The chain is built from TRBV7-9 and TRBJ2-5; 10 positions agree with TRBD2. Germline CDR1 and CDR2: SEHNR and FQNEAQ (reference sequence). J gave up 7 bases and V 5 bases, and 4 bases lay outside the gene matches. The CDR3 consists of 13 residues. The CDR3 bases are TGTGCCAGCAGCACACCTAGCGGGGGGACCCAGTACTTC. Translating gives CASSTPSGGTQYF.

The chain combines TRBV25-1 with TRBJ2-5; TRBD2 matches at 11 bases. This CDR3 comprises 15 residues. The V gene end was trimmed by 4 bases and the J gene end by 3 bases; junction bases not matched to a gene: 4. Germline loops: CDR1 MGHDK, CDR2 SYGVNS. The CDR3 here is CASSVPGLAEETQYF. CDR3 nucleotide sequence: TGTGCCAGCAGTGTACCGGGACTAGCGGAAGAGACCCAGTACTTC.

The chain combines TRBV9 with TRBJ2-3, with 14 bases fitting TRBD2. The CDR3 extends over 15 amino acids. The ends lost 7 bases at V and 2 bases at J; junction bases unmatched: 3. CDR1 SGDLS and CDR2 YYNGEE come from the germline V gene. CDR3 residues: CASGGLAGVTDTQYF. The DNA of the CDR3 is TGTGCCAGCGGGGGACTAGCGGGGGTCACAGATACGCAGTATTTT.

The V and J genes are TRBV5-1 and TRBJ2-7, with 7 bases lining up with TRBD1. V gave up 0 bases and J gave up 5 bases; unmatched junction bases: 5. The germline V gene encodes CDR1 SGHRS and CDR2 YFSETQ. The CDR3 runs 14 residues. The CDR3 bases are TGCGCCAGCAGCTTGGCAGGGGGATTGGACGAGCAGTACTTC. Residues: CASSLAGGLDEQYF.